The 16 T cell receptor beta chains below all came from one sample that was sequenced in a study of response to subunit inactivated influenza vaccine. TCRdb re-analysed the RT-PCR reads in MiXCR, keeping a single row per CDR3 protein. The sample lists about 520,000 distinct CDR3 sequences, approximately 7.2% occurring once. Source: PBMCs from blood, taken around 25 months after vaccination. The receptor source for this set is a man between 50 and 75 years old who received an inactivated influenza vaccine.

In its sample, this clonotype was seen a few times. V and J are TRBV4-3 and TRBJ1-1; D perhaps matches TRBD1 (6 bases). The CDR3 runs 15 residues. Looked up from germline, CDR1 is LGHNA and CDR2 is YSLEER. The V and J ends lost 3 bases and 4 bases respectively, with 15 bases between them. The CDR3 spells CASSQAARGGTEAFF. CDR3 bases: TGCGCCAGCAGCCAGGCTGCCAGGGGAGGCACTGAAGCTTTCTTT.

The V and J genes are TRBV20-1 and TRBJ2-7; 8 bases map to TRBD2. After removal of 3 bases from V and 2 bases from J, the junction contained 18 bases not matched to a gene. Germline values: CDR1 DFQATT, CDR2 SNEGSKA (reference sequence). The CDR3 runs 18 residues. The CDR3 nucleotides read TGCAGTGCTAGGGCCCAGCGGGGGTCCAGGGCCCAAACCTACGAGCAGTACTTC. Its protein is CSARAQRGSRAQTYEQYF.

This clonotype appeared many times. The chain has TRBV12-3 or TRBV12-4 and TRBJ1-1; no firm D call. This CDR3 contains 12 residues. V was trimmed by 6 bases and J by 2 bases, leaving 7 bases between them. The CDR3, as DNA: TGTGCCAGCAGCTTACGAAACACTGAAGCTTTCTTT. This translates into CASSLRNTEAFF.

This clonotype has more than one count but fewer than ten. This chain joins TRBV20-1 and TRBJ1-2; 7 bases map to TRBD1. Germline CDR1 reads DFQATT; CDR2 reads SNEGSKA (reference sequence). CDR3 length: 15 amino acids. J gave up 2 bases and V 3 bases, and 9 bases lay outside the gene matches. The DNA of the CDR3 is TGCAGTGCTAGCCTGACGACAGGGTTAAACTATGGCTACACCTTC. Its translation is CSASLTTGLNYGYTF.

The sample holds a few counts of this clonotype. The chain recombines TRBV4-2 with TRBJ2-1, with unresolved D. V was cut by 0 bases and J by 7 bases, with 13 bases left in between. This CDR3 region has 15 residues. Germline values: CDR1 LGHNA, CDR2 YNFKEQ. CDR3: CASSQDRLHSNEQFF. In DNA form, the CDR3 reads TGTGCCAGCAGCCAAGATCGCCTGCATTCTAATGAGCAGTTCTTC.

There are many counts of this clonotype. The V gene is TRBV27, the J gene TRBJ2-7, with 11 positions matching TRBD1. The germline CDR1 and CDR2 sequences are MNHEY and SMNVEV (reference sequence). The CDR3 is made up of 15 amino acids. Unmatched junction bases numbered 5, after V lost 5 bases and J lost 2 bases. The chain's CDR3 is CASSPRTGGPYEQYF. The CDR3, as DNA: TGTGCCAGCAGTCCACGGACAGGGGGCCCCTACGAGCAGTACTTC.

The CDR3 loop is CASSHGTGVGYTF. The CDR3 DNA reads as TGTGCCAGCAGTCACGGGACAGGGGTTGGCTACACCTTC. The J gene is TRBJ1-2, the V gene TRBV3-1; 10 nucleotides agree with TRBD1. The ends lost 6 bases at V and 7 bases at J; junction bases unmatched: 5. The CDR3 is 13 residues long. Germline V gene lookup returns CDR1 LGHDT and CDR2 YNNKEL (reference sequence).

V gene TRBV24-1 combines with J gene TRBJ2-3; no reliable D call. The germline gives CDR1 KGHDR, CDR2 SFDVKD. This CDR3 has 15 amino acids. Trimming shortened V by 4 bases and J by 2 bases, and 12 bases separated the two germline ends. CDR3: CATSEFGATTDTQYF. CDR3 nucleotide sequence: TGTGCCACCAGTGAATTCGGAGCTACCACAGATACGCAGTATTTT.

This clonotype was detected ten times or more. This chain joins TRBV20-1 and TRBJ2-5; the D is unclear. The CDR3 sequence is 17 residues long. V was cut by 1 base and J by 7 bases, with 25 bases left in between. The V gene's germline CDR1 is DFQATT and CDR2 SNEGSKA (reference sequence). CDR3 bases: TGCAGTGCTAGAGCCACCCTGTACATGAGCCCCGTCGGGACCCAGTACTTC. As protein: CSARATLYMSPVGTQYF.

This clonotype was counted between two and nine times. The chain couples TRBV20-1 to TRBJ1-4, with D possibly TRBD1 on 5 matching bases. The germline V and J ends were trimmed by 2 bases and 4 bases, with 14 bases remaining between them. The CDR3 has 15 amino acids. Germline V lookup: CDR1 DFQATT, CDR2 SNEGSKA (reference sequence). The CDR3 reads CSARSSGTGNEKLFF. For the CDR3, the DNA is TGCAGTGCTAGATCGAGCGGGACGGGTAATGAAAAACTGTTTTTT.

V usage is TRBV9 and J usage is TRBJ2-7, with TRBD1 matching over 8 bases. The V segment lost 2 bases and the J segment 7 bases; nucleotides outside the gene matches: 8. Germline V lookup: CDR1 SGDLS, CDR2 YYNGEE. This CDR3 region has 14 residues. This CDR3 reads CASSVGQGAGEQYF. CDR3 in DNA: TGTGCCAGCAGCGTGGGGCAGGGGGCGGGAGAGCAGTACTTC.

This clonotype came up many times. This sequence joins TRBV5-1 and TRBJ2-7; 7 positions match TRBD1. CDR3 length equals 14 residues. The junction had 3 bases not matched to a gene; V was cut back by 1 base and J by 2 bases. From germline, CDR1 is SGHRS and CDR2 YFSETQ. CDR3 amino acids: CASSLLQGTYEQYF. As DNA, the CDR3 is TGCGCCAGCAGCTTGTTACAGGGGACCTACGAGCAGTACTTC.

The sample holds a few counts of this clonotype. This chain joins TRBV29-1 and TRBJ1-2; perhaps TRBD1 as D (6 bases). The CDR3 spans 13 residues. Germline V CDR1 and CDR2: SQVTM, ANQGSEA. V dropped 8 bases and J dropped 3 bases, with 16 bases sitting between them. The CDR3 sequence is CSSEGGPYYGYTF. The CDR3 DNA reads as TGCAGCTCGGAGGGGGGGCCATACTATGGCTACACCTTC.

Ten or more counts support this clonotype. The CDR3 nucleotides are TGTGCCAGCAGTGAGGGAGGAGTCGGCTATGGCTACACCTTC. Residues: CASSEGGVGYGYTF. The chain carries TRBV28 and TRBJ1-2, with D hard to call. CDR3 size: 14 residues. Germline V lookup: CDR1 MDHEN, CDR2 SYDVKM. Between the trimmed V and J ends, which lost 5 bases and 4 bases, there was a span of 14 bases.

Comments on this clonotype: This may be a read error, as it is one base from a much larger clone. It is likely a read error, because the conserved phenylalanine at the end of the CDR3 is missing. V is TRBV7-2 and J is TRBJ2-5; 7 positions match TRBD1. The CDR3 totals 14 residues. V lost 5 bases and J lost 3; bases outside the gene matches: 6. CDR1 and CDR2 from the germline V gene are SGHTA and FQGNSA. The CDR3, as DNA: TGTGCCAGCAGCCCCGGGACAGCAGAAGAGACCCAGTACCTC. Translated: CASSPGTAEETQYL.

Only a few counts were recorded for this clonotype. The chain links TRBV6-2 or TRBV6-3 to TRBJ1-1; D remains ambiguous. Germline lookup yields CDR1 MNHEY and CDR2 SVGEGT. Between the trimmed V and J ends, which lost 6 bases and 4 bases, there was a span of 12 bases. The CDR3 spans 13 residues. CDR3 amino acids: CASRALGITEAFF. Written as DNA, the CDR3 is TGTGCCAGCAGGGCACTCGGGATCACTGAAGCTTTCTTT.